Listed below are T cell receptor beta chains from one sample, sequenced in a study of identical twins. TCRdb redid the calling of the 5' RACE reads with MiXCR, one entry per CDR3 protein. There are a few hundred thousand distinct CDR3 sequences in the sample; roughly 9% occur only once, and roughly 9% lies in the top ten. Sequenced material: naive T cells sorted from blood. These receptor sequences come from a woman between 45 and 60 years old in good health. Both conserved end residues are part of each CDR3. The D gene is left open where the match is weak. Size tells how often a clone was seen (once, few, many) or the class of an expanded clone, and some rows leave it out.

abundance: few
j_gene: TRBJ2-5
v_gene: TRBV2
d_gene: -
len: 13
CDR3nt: TGTGCCAGCACAGGAGGCCCCGGCAAGACCCAGTACTTT
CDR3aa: CASTGGPGKTQYF

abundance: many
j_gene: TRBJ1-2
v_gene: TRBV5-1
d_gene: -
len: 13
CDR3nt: TGCGCCAGCAGCTTGCCGCCCCGAGGGGGCTACACCTTC
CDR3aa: CASSLPPRGGYTF

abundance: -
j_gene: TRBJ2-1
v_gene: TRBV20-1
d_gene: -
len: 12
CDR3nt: TGCAGTGCTACCCACGGGGGAGATGAGCAGTTCTTC
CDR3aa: CSATHGGDEQFF

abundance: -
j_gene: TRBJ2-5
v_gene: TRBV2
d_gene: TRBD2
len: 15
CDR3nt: TGTGCCAGCAGATTGGGACTAGCGGGAGCAGAGACCCAGTACTTC
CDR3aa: CASRLGLAGAETQYF

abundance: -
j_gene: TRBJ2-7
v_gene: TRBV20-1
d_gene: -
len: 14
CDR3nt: TGCAGTGCTAGAGTGTCAGGGGAAGGGTACGAGCAGTACTTC
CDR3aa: CSARVSGEGYEQYF

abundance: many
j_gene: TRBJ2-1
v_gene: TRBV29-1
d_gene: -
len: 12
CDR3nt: TGCAGCGTCCACGTAACATTAACTGAGCAGTTCTTC
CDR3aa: CSVHVTLTEQFF

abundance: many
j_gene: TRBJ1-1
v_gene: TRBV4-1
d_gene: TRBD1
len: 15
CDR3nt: TGCGCCAGCAGACCACAGGGGGCTCATGGAACTGAAGCTTTCTTT
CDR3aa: CASRPQGAHGTEAFF

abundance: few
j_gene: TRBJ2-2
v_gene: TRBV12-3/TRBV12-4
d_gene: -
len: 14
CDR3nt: TGTGCCAGCAGTTTAGCGCCCGGGCTCGGGGAGCTGTTTTTT
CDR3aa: CASSLAPGLGELFF

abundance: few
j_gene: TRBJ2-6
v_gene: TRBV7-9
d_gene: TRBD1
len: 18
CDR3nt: TGTGCCAGCAGCTTAGCGTTGGGACAGGGTAATGGGGCCAACGTCCTGACTTTC
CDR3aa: CASSLALGQGNGANVLTF

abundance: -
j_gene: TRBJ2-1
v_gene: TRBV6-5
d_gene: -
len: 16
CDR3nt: TGTGCCAGCAGTTACACCGTGGGAGTGGCGTACAATGAGCAGTTCTTC
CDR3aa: CASSYTVGVAYNEQFF

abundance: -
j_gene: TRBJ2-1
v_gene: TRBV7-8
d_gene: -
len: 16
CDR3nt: TGTGCCAGCAGCTTAATGGCGGCTAGCTCCTACAATGAGCAGTTCTTC
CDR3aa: CASSLMAASSYNEQFF

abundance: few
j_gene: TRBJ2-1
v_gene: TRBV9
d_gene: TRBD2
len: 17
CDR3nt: TGTGCCAGCAGCCCCAAAACTAGCGGAAGCTCCTACAATGAGCAGTTCTTC
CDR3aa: CASSPKTSGSSYNEQFF

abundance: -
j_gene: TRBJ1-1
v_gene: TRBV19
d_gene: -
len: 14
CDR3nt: TGTGCCAGTAGTACCTGGGGGGGGCACACTGAAGCTTTCTTT
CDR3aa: CASSTWGGHTEAFF

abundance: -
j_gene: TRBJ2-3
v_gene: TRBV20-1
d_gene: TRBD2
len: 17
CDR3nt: TGCAGTGCTCGCGAGATTAGCGGGGGCCTTGGCACAGATACGCAGTATTTT
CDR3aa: CSAREISGGLGTDTQYF

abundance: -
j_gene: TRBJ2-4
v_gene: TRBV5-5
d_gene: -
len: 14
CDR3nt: TGTGCCAGCAGCCAGACAAATAGTGGGAACATTCAGTACTTC
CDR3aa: CASSQTNSGNIQYF

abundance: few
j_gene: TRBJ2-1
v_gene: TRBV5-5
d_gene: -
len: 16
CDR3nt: TGTGCCAGCAGCTTGGACATTGTTGGGACTTTGAATGAGCAGTTCTTC
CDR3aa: CASSLDIVGTLNEQFF

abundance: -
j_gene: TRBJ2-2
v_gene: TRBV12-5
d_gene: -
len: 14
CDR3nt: TGTGCTAGTGGTTTGCCCCGGGTCGCCGGGGAGCTGTTTTTT
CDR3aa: CASGLPRVAGELFF

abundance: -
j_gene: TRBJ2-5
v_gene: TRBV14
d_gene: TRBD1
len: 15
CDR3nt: TGTGCCAGCAGCAGGACAGGGGGAACTGGAGAGACCCAGTACTTC
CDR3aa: CASSRTGGTGETQYF

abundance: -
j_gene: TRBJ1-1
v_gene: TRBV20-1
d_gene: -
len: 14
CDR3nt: TGCAGTGCTAGAGGGGGGTCGGGGAACACTGAAGCTTTCTTT
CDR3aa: CSARGGSGNTEAFF

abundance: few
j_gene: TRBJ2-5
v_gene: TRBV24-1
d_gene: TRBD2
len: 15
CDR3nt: TGTGCCACCAGTGACAACGGGAGGGCCCAAGAGACCCAGTACTTC
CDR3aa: CATSDNGRAQETQYF

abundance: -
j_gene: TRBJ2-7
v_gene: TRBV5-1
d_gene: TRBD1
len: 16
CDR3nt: TGCGCCAGCAGCTTGGGGGTGGCGGACAGGACCTACGAGCAGTACTTC
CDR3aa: CASSLGVADRTYEQYF

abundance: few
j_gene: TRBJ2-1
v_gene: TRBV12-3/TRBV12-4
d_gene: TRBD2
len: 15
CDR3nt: TGTGCCAGCAGTTTACCTAGCGGGAGGTACAATGAGCAGTTCTTC
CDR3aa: CASSLPSGRYNEQFF

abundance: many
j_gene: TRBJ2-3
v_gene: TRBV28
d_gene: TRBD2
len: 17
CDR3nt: TGTGCCAGCAGTTACCGTAGCGGGAGGGCCCGTCCAGATACGCAGTATTTT
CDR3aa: CASSYRSGRARPDTQYF

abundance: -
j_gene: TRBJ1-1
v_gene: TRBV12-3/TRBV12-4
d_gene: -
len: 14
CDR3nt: TGTGCCAGCAGTTCTGGCGCAGGGTATACTGAAGCTTTCTTT
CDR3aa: CASSSGAGYTEAFF

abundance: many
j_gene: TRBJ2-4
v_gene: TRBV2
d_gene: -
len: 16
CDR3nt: TGTGCCAGCAGCCCGATTGGTGACAGGGAGGAAAACATTCAGTACTTC
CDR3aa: CASSPIGDREENIQYF

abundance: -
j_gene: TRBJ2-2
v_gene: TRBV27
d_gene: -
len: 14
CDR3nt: TGTGCCAGCAGTCCGGGGGGCTTCACCGGGGAGCTGTTTTTT
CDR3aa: CASSPGGFTGELFF

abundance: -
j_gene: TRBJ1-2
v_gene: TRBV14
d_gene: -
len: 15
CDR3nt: TGTGCCAGCAGCCAAGTACGCGGGACTTCCTATGGCTACACCTTC
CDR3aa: CASSQVRGTSYGYTF

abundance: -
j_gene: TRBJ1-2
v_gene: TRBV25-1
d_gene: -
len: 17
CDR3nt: TGTGCCAGCAGTGAACCCCAAGGAGGCTCGCCTTCCTATGGCTACACCTTC
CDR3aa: CASSEPQGGSPSYGYTF

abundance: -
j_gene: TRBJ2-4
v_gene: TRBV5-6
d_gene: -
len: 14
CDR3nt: TGTGCCACCCACCCCCGAGGCGCCAAAAACATTCAGTACTTC
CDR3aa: CATHPRGAKNIQYF

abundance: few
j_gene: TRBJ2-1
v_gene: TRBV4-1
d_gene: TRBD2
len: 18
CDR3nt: TGCGCCAGCAGCCAACCCCTTTTAGCGGGAGGTCGGTTCAATGAGCAGTTCTTC
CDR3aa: CASSQPLLAGGRFNEQFF

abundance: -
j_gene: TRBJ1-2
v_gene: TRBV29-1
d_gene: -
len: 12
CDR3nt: TGCAGCGTTGAAGGGGGGATCTATGGCTACACCTTC
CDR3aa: CSVEGGIYGYTF

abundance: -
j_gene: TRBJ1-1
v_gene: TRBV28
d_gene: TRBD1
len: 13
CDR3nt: TGTGCCAGCAGTTCACAGGGGGCCGCTGAAGCTTTCTTT
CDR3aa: CASSSQGAAEAFF

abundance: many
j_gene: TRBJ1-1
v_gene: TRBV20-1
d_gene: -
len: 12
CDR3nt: TGCAGTGCTAGAGCGGGTAGTACTGAAGCTTTCTTT
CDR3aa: CSARAGSTEAFF

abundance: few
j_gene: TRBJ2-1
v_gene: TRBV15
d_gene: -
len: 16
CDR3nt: TGTGCCACCAGCAGAGCCTCGGGAATTCCGGACAATGAGCAGTTCTTC
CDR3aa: CATSRASGIPDNEQFF

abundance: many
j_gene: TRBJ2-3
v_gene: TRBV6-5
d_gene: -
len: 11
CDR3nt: TGCGCCAGCAGCCTTCTAGATACGCAGTATTTT
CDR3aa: CASSLLDTQYF

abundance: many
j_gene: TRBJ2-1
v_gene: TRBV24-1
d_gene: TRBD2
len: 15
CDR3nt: TGTGCCACCAGTGAACGGACTAGCGGGAGGTATGAGCAGTTCTTC
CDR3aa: CATSERTSGRYEQFF

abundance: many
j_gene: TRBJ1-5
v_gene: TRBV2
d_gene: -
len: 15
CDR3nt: TGTGCCAGCAGTCCCTGGAAAGATAGCAATCAGCCCCAGCATTTT
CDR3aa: CASSPWKDSNQPQHF

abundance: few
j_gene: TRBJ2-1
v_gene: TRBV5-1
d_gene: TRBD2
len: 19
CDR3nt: TGCGCCAGCAGCTTTGGACTAGCGGGAGAGAGGGTCTCCTACAATGAGCAGTTCTTC
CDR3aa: CASSFGLAGERVSYNEQFF

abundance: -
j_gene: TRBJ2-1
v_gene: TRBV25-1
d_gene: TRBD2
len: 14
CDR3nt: TGTGCCAGCAGGGTAGCGGGAAGAGACAATGAGCAGTTCTTC
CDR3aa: CASRVAGRDNEQFF

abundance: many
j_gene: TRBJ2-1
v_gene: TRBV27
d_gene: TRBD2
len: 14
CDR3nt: TGTGCCAGCACGAGAGCGGGGTCCTACAATGAGCAGTTCTTC
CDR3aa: CASTRAGSYNEQFF

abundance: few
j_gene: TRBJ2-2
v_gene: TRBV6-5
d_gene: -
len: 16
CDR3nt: TGTGCCAGCAGTTACGCCCGGGACTCAAAGGGCGGGGAGCTGTTTTTT
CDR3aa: CASSYARDSKGGELFF

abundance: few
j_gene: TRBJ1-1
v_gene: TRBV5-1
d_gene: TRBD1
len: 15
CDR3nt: TGCGCCAGCAGCTTTATCGAGGGGGCGATCACTGAAGCTTTCTTT
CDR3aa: CASSFIEGAITEAFF

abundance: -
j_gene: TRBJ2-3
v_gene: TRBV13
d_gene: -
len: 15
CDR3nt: TGTGCCAGCAGCTTGAAACGGGGCTTCACAGATACGCAGTATTTT
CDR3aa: CASSLKRGFTDTQYF

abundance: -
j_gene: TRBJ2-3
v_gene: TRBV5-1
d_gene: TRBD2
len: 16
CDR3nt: TGCGCCAGCAGCTTGGTACAGCGGGAGGGCCCAGATACGCAGTATTTT
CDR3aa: CASSLVQREGPDTQYF

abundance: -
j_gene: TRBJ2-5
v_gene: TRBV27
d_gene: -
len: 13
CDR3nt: TGTGCCACCAATCCCGGGGGTGAAGAGACCCAGTACTTC
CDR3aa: CATNPGGEETQYF

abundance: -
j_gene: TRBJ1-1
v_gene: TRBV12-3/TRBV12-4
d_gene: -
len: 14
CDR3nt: TGTGCCAGCAAGAGGCACAAGGGGAGCACTGAAGCTTTCTTT
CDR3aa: CASKRHKGSTEAFF

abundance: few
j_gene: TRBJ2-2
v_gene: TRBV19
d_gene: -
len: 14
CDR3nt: TGTGCCAGTTCGGGGCAGTGGAACACCGGGGAGCTGTTTTTT
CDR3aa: CASSGQWNTGELFF

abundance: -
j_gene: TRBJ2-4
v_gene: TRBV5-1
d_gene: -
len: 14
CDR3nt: TGCGCCAGCAGCTTGGAGGGGACCAAAAACATTCAGTACTTC
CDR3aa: CASSLEGTKNIQYF

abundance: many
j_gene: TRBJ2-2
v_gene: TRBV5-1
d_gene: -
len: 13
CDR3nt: TGCGCCAGCAGCCTATTAGCGGACGGGGAGCTGTTTTTT
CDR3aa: CASSLLADGELFF

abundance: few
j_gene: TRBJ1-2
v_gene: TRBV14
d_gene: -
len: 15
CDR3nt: TGTGCCAGCAGCCAAGTCCCACTAGAAGCCTATGGCTACACCTTC
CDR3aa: CASSQVPLEAYGYTF

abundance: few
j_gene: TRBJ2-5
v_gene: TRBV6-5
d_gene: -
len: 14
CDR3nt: TGTGCCAGCAGTTACTCGTCAGATGGAGAGACCCAGTACTTC
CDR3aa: CASSYSSDGETQYF

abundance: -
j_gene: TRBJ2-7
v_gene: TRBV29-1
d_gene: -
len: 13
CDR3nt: TGCAGCGTCCCTGGAGGGGGGAGATACGAGCAGTACTTC
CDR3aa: CSVPGGGRYEQYF

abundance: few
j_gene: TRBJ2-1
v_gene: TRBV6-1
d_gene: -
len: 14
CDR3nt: TGTGCCAGCAGTGAATTCAGCGATTCAAGTGAGCAGTTCTTC
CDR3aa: CASSEFSDSSEQFF

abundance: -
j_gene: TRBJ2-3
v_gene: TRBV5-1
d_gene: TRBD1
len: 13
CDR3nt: TGCGCCAGCAGCCAGGGACAGTTAGATACGCAGTATTTT
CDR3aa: CASSQGQLDTQYF

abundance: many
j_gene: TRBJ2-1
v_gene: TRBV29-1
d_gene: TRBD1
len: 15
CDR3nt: TGCAGCGTTGAAGTCGCCCGGACAGGCTACAATGAGCAGTTCTTC
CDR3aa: CSVEVARTGYNEQFF

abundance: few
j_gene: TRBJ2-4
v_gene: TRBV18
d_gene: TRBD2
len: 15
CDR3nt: TGTGCCAGCTCATCCAGCGGGAGCGACGGAAACATTCAGTACTTC
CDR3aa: CASSSSGSDGNIQYF

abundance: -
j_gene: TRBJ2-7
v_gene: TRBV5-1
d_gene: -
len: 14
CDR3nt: TGCGCCAGCCACCGGGACACCCACTCCTACGAGCAGTACTTC
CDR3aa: CASHRDTHSYEQYF

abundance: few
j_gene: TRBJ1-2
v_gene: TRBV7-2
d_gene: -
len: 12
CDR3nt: TGTGCCAGCAGCTTAGATGTGGAAAACTACACCTTC
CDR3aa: CASSLDVENYTF

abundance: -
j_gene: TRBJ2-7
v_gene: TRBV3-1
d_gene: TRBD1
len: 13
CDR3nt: TGTGCCAGCAGCGACAGGGACCATCTCGAGCAGTACTTC
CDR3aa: CASSDRDHLEQYF

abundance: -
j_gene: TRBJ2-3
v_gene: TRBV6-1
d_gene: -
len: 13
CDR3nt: TGTGCCAGCAGTTGGATCCTAACAGATACGCAGTATTTT
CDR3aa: CASSWILTDTQYF